The 17 T cell receptor beta chains presented below share a single source sample, sequenced in a study of a mutant IDH1 vaccine in newly diagnosed glioma. Their antigen targets remain unknown. Time point of the sample: week 47, end of study. Vaccine doses each comprised 300 ug of mutant IDH1 20-mer peptide, with topical imiquimod. TCRdb keeps only in-frame clones here, not all; method: immunoSEQ multiplex PCR. The repertoire consists of tens of thousands of clones, with 84% occurring once and the leading ten covering approximately 4.3%. The material sequenced was PBMCs, taken from a glioma patient whose treatment included an IDH1 peptide vaccine. Receptors were obtained from a woman aged 25 to 45 with glioma. Some clones in this sample may be carry-over from other donors' samples.

Points on this clone: The junction does not match germline at one end; this may be a read error. The chain links TRBV5-8 to TRBJ1-1, with a weak D call TRBD1 (6 bases). Germline V gene sequence: CDR1 SGHTS, CDR2 YDEGEE. This CDR3 contains 13 residues. DNA of the CDR3: TGTGCCAGCAACTTGGGGGCGTTCACTGAAGCTTTCTTT. Translation gives CASNLGAFTEAFF.

CDR3 sequence: CAWSVLHRGQETQYF. CDR3 in DNA: TGTGCCTGGAGTGTACTCCACAGGGGCCAAGAGACCCAGTACTTC. This chain links TRBV30 with TRBJ2-5; 7 nucleotides match TRBD1. The CDR3 sequence is 15 residues long. CDR1 and CDR2 from the germline V gene are GTSNPN and SVGIG (reference sequence). The V and J ends lost 0 bases and 1 base, in that order; junction bases with no gene match: 5.

J is TRBJ2-2 and V is TRBV4-2; TRBD1 aligns across 10 bases. V lost 1 base to trimming and J lost 1 base; unmatched junction nucleotides: 3. There are 17 residues in the CDR3. Germline CDR1 is LGHNA and CDR2 is YNFKEQ. Here the CDR3 DNA reads TGTGCCAGCAGCCAAGGGAGGGACAGGGGGAACACCGGGGAGCTGTTTTTT. As protein: CASSQGRDRGNTGELFF.

V and J are TRBV14 and TRBJ2-2; TRBD2 agrees at 7 bases. CDR1 and CDR2 from the germline V gene are SGHDN and FVKESK. The CDR3 runs to 16 residues. The V gene end was trimmed by 4 bases and the J gene end by 7 bases; junction bases not matched to a gene: 12. The CDR3 DNA sequence: TGTGCCAGCAGCCCGTTTCTAGCGGAGGCGGGCGGGGAGCTGTTTTTT. Protein product: CASSPFLAEAGGELFF.

The chain has TRBV6-6 and TRBJ1-5; no firm D call. The CDR3 is 16 residues long. From germline, CDR1 is MNHNY and CDR2 SVGAGI (reference sequence). With 6 bases removed from V and 5 bases from J, the gap between germline ends came to 20 bases. The CDR3 region has the DNA TGTGCCAGCAGCCAACAAATAATCAGGAGTCATCAGCCCCAGCATTTT. Translating gives CASSQQIIRSHQPQHF.

V gene TRBV13 combines with J gene TRBJ2-7, with D uncertain. V was trimmed by 0 bases and J by 2 bases, leaving 14 bases between them. From germline, CDR1 is PRHDT and CDR2 FYEKMQ (reference sequence). The CDR3 totals 16 residues. The CDR3 is CASSLGPYQAPYEQYF. CDR3 DNA sequence: TGTGCCAGCAGCTTAGGACCATACCAAGCCCCCTACGAGCAGTACTTC.

The rearrangement uses TRBV18 and TRBJ1-1; 8 bases align to TRBD1. After removal of 1 base from V and 0 bases from J, the junction contained 4 bases not matched to a gene. CDR3 size: 16 residues. Germline values: CDR1 KGHSH, CDR2 LQKENI. The CDR3: CASSPRTGTVNTEAFF. CDR3 nucleotide sequence: TGTGCCAGCTCACCACGGACAGGGACTGTGAACACTGAAGCTTTCTTT.

V is TRBV6-1 and J is TRBJ1-1; D call uncertain. The CDR3 has 14 amino acids. Germline CDR1 reads MNHNS; CDR2 reads SASEGT. V dropped 1 base and J dropped 0 bases, with 6 bases sitting between them. CDR3 DNA: TGTGCCAGCAGTGAAGATAGTCTGAACACTGAAGCTTTCTTT. Protein sequence: CASSEDSLNTEAFF.

V gene TRBV29-1 combines with J gene TRBJ2-1; TRBD1 aligns across 7 bases. This CDR3 region has 13 residues. Trimming at V came to 7 bases and at J to 5 bases, leaving 8 bases not matched to a gene. CDR1 SQVTM and CDR2 ANQGSEA come from the germline V gene. The CDR3 region is CSGTGVDDNEQFF. CDR3 bases: TGCAGCGGAACAGGGGTCGACGACAATGAGCAGTTCTTC.

This clone has more than one count but fewer than ten. The CDR3 loop reads CASSPGTGGGQPQHF. The CDR3 DNA is TGTGCCAGCAGCCCCGGGACAGGGGGAGGGCAGCCCCAGCATTTT. The chain is built from TRBV6-1 and TRBJ1-5, with 11 bases identical to TRBD1. The CDR3 length is 15 residues. Losses at the gene ends were 6 bases for V and 7 bases for J; bases not matched to a gene: 8. CDR1 MNHNS and CDR2 SASEGT come from the germline V gene.

The chain combines TRBV15 with TRBJ1-5; tentative D call: TRBD1 (6 bases). CDR3 length: 15 residues. CDR1 is LNHNV, CDR2 YYDKDF, per germline (reference sequence). Trimming took 5 bases from V and 0 from J, leaving 11 bases between them. The CDR3: CATSVGGLSNQPQHF. CDR3 nucleotide sequence: TGTGCCACCAGCGTGGGGGGCCTTAGCAATCAGCCCCAGCATTTT.

This clone was seen more than once but under ten times. The chain links TRBV27 to TRBJ1-2, with D possibly being TRBD1 (6 bases). Looked up from germline, CDR1 is MNHEY and CDR2 is SMNVEV (reference sequence). Trimming cost V 7 bases and J 7 bases, with 16 bases left between them. This CDR3 has 13 residues. The CDR3 loop is CASTPGGASGYTF. As DNA, the CDR3 is TGTGCCAGCACCCCTGGGGGGGCCTCTGGCTACACCTTC.

V usage is TRBV5-4 and J usage is TRBJ1-3; 7 bases fit TRBD1. This CDR3 is built from 16 residues. With V trimmed by 3 bases and J by 1 base, 7 bases remained unmatched. Germline-derived CDR1 and CDR2 are SGHNT and YYREEE (reference sequence). The chain's CDR3 is CASSYQEGASGNTIYF. CDR3 nucleotides: TGTGCCAGCAGCTACCAGGAGGGGGCATCTGGAAACACCATATATTTT.

This chain links TRBV6-1 with TRBJ2-2, with D possibly being TRBD1 (5 bases). This CDR3 is 14 amino acids long. Germline CDR1 reads MNHNS; CDR2 reads SASEGT. Between the trimmed V and J ends, which lost 4 bases and 3 bases, there was a span of 9 bases. The CDR3, as DNA: TGTGCCAGCAGTGGGACATGGGACACCGGGGAGCTGTTTTTT. It codes for CASSGTWDTGELFF.

The V call is TRBV18, the J call TRBJ1-1; D possibly corresponds to TRBD1 (5 bases). Deletions cut 6 bases from V and 1 base from J, with 12 bases between. Germline V gives CDR1 KGHSH, CDR2 LQKENI. The CDR3 totals 14 residues. For the CDR3, the DNA is TGTGCCAGCTCTTACGGGGGGGAGAACACTGAAGCTTTCTTT. It translates to CASSYGGENTEAFF.

The V call is TRBV4-1, the J call TRBJ2-3, with D possibly called TRBD1 or TRBD2 (6 bases each). Trimming shortened V by 3 bases and J by 10 bases, and 20 bases separated the two germline ends. The CDR3 contains 15 residues. CDR1 is MGHRA and CDR2 is YSYEKL in the germline V gene. In nucleotides, the CDR3 is TGCGCCAGCAGCCAGGTTTGGGGGGCTCTTGGAGCGCAGTATTTT. Its translation is CASSQVWGALGAQYF.

This clone was counted between two and nine times. The V gene is TRBV7-9, the J gene TRBJ2-2, with D possibly TRBD1 on 6 matching bases. Germline CDR1 and CDR2: SEHNR and FQNEAQ (reference sequence). Trimming shortened V by 7 bases and J by 2 bases, and 17 bases separated the two germline ends. The CDR3 length is 16 residues. CDR3 in DNA: TGTGCCAGCAACATTAAGGACAGCATCAACACCGGGGAGCTGTTTTTT. It yields the protein CASNIKDSINTGELFF.